The rows below give T cell receptor beta chains drawn from one sample of a study of patients and donors after allogeneic stem cell transplantation. TCRdb passed the RT-PCR reads through MiXCR, listing each CDR3 protein once. The sample has approximately 98,000 distinct CDR3 sequences, 35% seen once. The sequenced material came from blood, either unsorted or a sorted T cell fraction (not recorded which). These receptors originate from a human donor who was either an allogeneic HSCT recipient or a stem cell or donor lymphocyte infusion donor (not recorded which). It is not recorded whose cells these are; they may come from a transplant donor. Each CDR3 is given with its conserved first and last residue. Some rows mark clone size as missing; the rest say once, few, many or name a class of expanded clone.

v_call	clone_size	j_call	cdr3_aa
TRBV24-1	-	TRBJ2-5	CATSDPTGVETQYF
TRBV5-6	-	TRBJ2-1	CASSLDVGARFNEQFF
TRBV7-9	few	TRBJ1-4	CASSPRGASNEKLFF
TRBV12-3/TRBV12-4	-	TRBJ2-5	CASTLNWETQYF
TRBV29-1	few	TRBJ2-1	CSVLLYNEQFF
TRBV6-5	-	TRBJ1-5	CASSEDGNSNQPQHF
TRBV6-5	few	TRBJ1-1	CASGQQGVGAEAFF
TRBV10-3	many	TRBJ2-5	CAVGTGVQETQYF
TRBV29-1	-	TRBJ2-6	CSALQGAGANVLTF
TRBV20-1	-	TRBJ1-5	CSARATGMQPQHF
TRBV20-1	-	TRBJ2-1	CSARSRDRVGNEQFF
TRBV5-1	few	TRBJ1-1	CASSLPTSPLNTEAFF
TRBV28	-	TRBJ1-3	CASSRDSHSGNTIYF
TRBV20-1	few	TRBJ1-5	CSASDPGNQPQHF
TRBV5-1	few	TRBJ1-4	CASSPGKGKLFF
TRBV12-3/TRBV12-4	few	TRBJ1-1	CASSAQQGMNTEAFF
TRBV20-1	-	TRBJ1-5	CSARTQGGQPQHF
TRBV12-3/TRBV12-4	-	TRBJ2-5	CASSSRIRETQYF
TRBV5-1	-	TRBJ2-1	CASSLIAGEGEQFF
TRBV5-1	few	TRBJ2-7	CASSSTGTYEQYF
TRBV5-6	few	TRBJ2-1	CASSLVLWVSFF
TRBV12-3/TRBV12-4	few	TRBJ1-1	CASSLTDNTEAFF
TRBV5-5	-	TRBJ2-5	CASSLSGRIQATQYF
TRBV20-1	few	TRBJ2-7	CSARGQGAFYEQYF
TRBV15	-	TRBJ1-1	CATSIRLEPNTEAFF
TRBV4-2	-	TRBJ2-3	CASSYRDAAPTDTQYF
TRBV7-9	many	TRBJ1-2	CASSTRQGPSSRGYTF
TRBV19	few	TRBJ1-2	CASSTGLRYGYTF
TRBV7-2	-	TRBJ1-2	CARTGVNYGYTF
TRBV18	-	TRBJ2-4	CASSGTGGHIQYF
TRBV4-3	few	TRBJ1-3	CASSQEFVPGPGNTIYF
TRBV7-9	-	TRBJ1-1	CASGRVNTEAFF
TRBV27	few	TRBJ1-5	CASRTGKDQPQHF
TRBV12-5	-	TRBJ2-1	CASGLWGPLDNEQFF
TRBV6-5	-	TRBJ1-1	CASSSPKTGGATEAFF
TRBV12-3/TRBV12-4	few	TRBJ1-1	CASSYSLHVEAFF
TRBV10-3	-	TRBJ1-5	CATSGQRNQPQHF